This section outlines one T cell receptor beta chain sequence together with its context. This clonotype was counted at least ten times. Its antigen target is currently unknown. Qualities for individual bases were not recorded, and no much larger clone is one base off. The time point label of this sample denotes: before trial treatment. The donors came from RACIN, which was a single-arm phase I dose-escalation trial that paired nivolumab and ipilimumab with aspirin, low-dose cyclophosphamide and low-dose radiotherapy. Patients with advanced, TIL-negative solid tumors were considered eligible. These data originate in a study of low-dose radiotherapy and immunotherapy resistance in tumors (dated by TCRdb to 2021 to 2024). In the study overall: Cohort 1 received 0.5 Gy per fraction every 2 weeks, with a prescribed total PTV dose of 6.5 Gy. Cohort 2 received 1 Gy per fraction every two weeks, with a total of 13 Gy over 26 weeks. Nivolumab was administered intravenously as a 240 mg flat dose every two weeks, and ipilimumab was administered intravenously at 1 mg/kg every six weeks. Cyclophosphamide 200 mg/m2 was administered intravenously every two weeks, one day before each radiation and immunotherapy administration. Starting on cycle 1 day 1, patients took 300 mg of aspirin by mouth once a day for four cycles. Trial participants were not randomized into treatment groups. Eight patients were included in the translational analysis, namely three from the first dose cohort plus the first five from the second dose cohort.

For CDR1 and CDR2, the germline V gene lists MGHRA and YSYEKL. From its cysteine to its phenylalanine, the CDR3 spans 16 amino acids. CDR3 DNA is the only sequence kept; it has 48 bases, read in frame from the first base. The trim is 1 base for V and 8 bases for J, with a gap of 19 bases between the germline ends. For sequencing, an Illumina HiSeq 2500 was employed. Superscript III and a set of TRAV- and TRBV-specific primers were used to synthesize first-strand cDNA, so that both TCRalpha and TCRbeta chains were covered. TCRs were amplified with Phusion for around 20 PCR cycles using a constant-region primer together with the adapter attached to the V primers. The isolated mRNA was amplified using the MessageAmp II aRNA Amplification Kit, with in vitro transcription performed for approximately 15 hours at 37 degrees C. mRNA for TCR sequencing was isolated with the Dynabeads mRNA DIRECT Purification Kit. Indexed Illumina adapters were added in a second Phusion PCR of about 25 cycles, and the PCR products were purified with AMPure XP beads. In the paper's pipeline: Using custom Perl scripts, TCR sequences that encoded the same protein were pooled, out-of-frame sequences were dropped, and the abundance of each clonotype was calculated. The analysis excluded TCR sequences that were supported by just one read. The metrics used to describe the repertoires included Shannon entropy, Gini index, clonality, richness, and the frequency of TCRs shared between repertoires. The public reads were reanalyzed by TCRdb: fastp trimming at Q25, MiXCR alignment, in-frame beta chains only. Each CDR3 protein gets just one entry, which takes the most common genes and DNA from the rows behind it. TCRdb, rather than the study authors, made the V and J calls. A total of around 69,000 distinct CDR3 sequences appear in this sample, 30% to 40% of them only once. The ten largest clones capture 8.5% to 14% of the sample.

The TCR sequence derives from a female donor with ovarian cancer. Specimen: PBMCs, collected before treatment. The receptor chain draws on TRBV4-1 and TRBJ2-3, with the D gene call left open. The CDR3 sequence is CASSQAGQSNIGTQYF. The DNA sequence follows: TGCGCCAGCAGCCAAGCGGGTCAGTCAAACATCGGTACGCAGTATTTT.